This T cell receptor beta chain was observed in a study of T-cell memory formation after mild COVID-19. The germline CDR1 and CDR2 sequences are KGHDR and SFDVKD. V lost 0 bases and J lost 2; bases outside the gene matches: 3. The CDR3 totals 16 residues. Only a few counts were recorded for this clonotype. No antigen is known for it. Researchers used 5'RACE with constant-segment primers to make TCR alpha and TCR beta cDNA libraries that carry sample barcodes and UMIs. In TCRdb, the 5' RACE reads were re-called with MiXCR into one record per CDR3 protein. The table shows around 35,000 distinct CDR3 sequences, with roughly 7.5% occurring only once. Study results and caveats: Memory sampled before infection contained some responding clones, suggesting cross-reactive memory joined. There was a balanced CD4/CD8 profile in clones contracting day 15 to 85, and later expanders leaned CD4+.

The V and J genes are TRBV24-1 and TRBJ2-5, with 9 bases fitting TRBD1. Sample: PBMCs or a T cell subset sorted from them (not recorded which). The clonotype comes from a man between 18 and 29 years old who had mild COVID-19 (a few samples of this study predate the infection). Cell type and time point are not known. CDR3 in amino acids: CATSDLGTGKQETQYF. CDR3 coding DNA: TGTGCCACCAGTGATTTGGGGACAGGGAAGCAAGAGACCCAGTACTTC.